This T cell receptor beta chain was sequenced in a study of beta chain features in type 1 diabetes listed by TCRdb under 2018. Context from the whole study: Patients and healthy donors did not differ in mean age, gender distribution, total cell number or subset yield. A total of 85 million to 140 million sorted cells were examined across all samples, and a strong correlation was observed between cell number per subset and RNA yield. The study compared TCRB repertoires of sorted circulating CD4+ T cell subsets between recently diagnosed type 1 diabetes patients and matched healthy donors. Naive and central memory subsets were obtained from all 30 or so donors, but regulatory and stem cell-like memory subsets were isolated from only 8 patients and roughly eight healthy donors. What the study reported, not specific to this receptor: Because small numbers of individuals were included in the HLA sub-analyses, any influence of HLA type on TCRB rearrangement was left unresolved. Patients with type 1 diabetes made fewer insertions and deleted more nucleotides at VDJ recombination sites, implying thymic rearrangement abnormalities. A moderate but significant shortening of TCRB CDR3 length was observed in type 1 diabetes patients in all four CD4+ subsets. Naive, central memory and regulatory TCRB repertoires appeared more similar among patients than among healthy donors. PCR may preferentially amplify shorter templates, but because patient and control samples were amplified and corrected together, any resulting skew would affect both groups equally. Because cDNA was sequenced instead of genomic DNA, highly expressing activated cells could be over-represented, though the groups showed no difference in activation or CD3 levels.

The germline V gene provides CDR1 SGHTA and CDR2 FQGNSA. V drops 6 bases and J drops 4 bases, leaving 18 bases in between. The CDR3 sequence holds 15 residues, the cysteine and phenylalanine included. CDR3 DNA is the only sequence kept; it has 45 bases, read in frame from the first base. All of the isolated RNA was reverse transcribed with the High Capacity cDNA Reverse Transcription Kit, so expressed TCRB transcripts were sequenced. Naive, central memory and regulatory T cell samples underwent deep immunoSEQ sequencing, averaging around 3.6 million total reads per sample. Sorted cells were lysed in RLT buffer, and RNA was extracted using DNase-treated RNeasy Micro or Mini kits according to cell number. To prevent cross-contamination, each cell subset was processed individually, whereas patient and healthy donor samples were processed jointly. The immunoSEQ multiplex PCR was used to amplify TCRB sequences from cDNA, yielding 87-bp fragments that span the CDR3 region. The amplicons were sequenced using the Illumina HiSeq platform. The original methods were these. Synthetic template baselines were used to correct PCR bias computationally, reads within Hamming distance 2 were collapsed, and singletons that could not be merged were discarded. Reads were aligned against IMGT so that V, D and J genes, CDR3 length and insertions or deletions at six rearrangement sites could be assigned. Clonotype counts were normalized to sorted cell number within each subset before computing true diversity and Gini coefficients with the tcR R package. The overlap coefficient, calculated on TCRB nucleotide sequences, was used to measure repertoire sharing. The table was pulled from immuneACCESS by TCRdb, which kept in-frame rearrangements only. Such tables lose some clones; where checked, under half of the loss comes from unresolved V genes, and the rest has no known cause. D and trimming were read from the DNA, whereas the V and J calls and clone size are those reported in that table. The sample table holds almost 350,000 clones, of which 9.3% were seen once. Of the sample, approximately 1% falls within the top ten clones.

This clone has just a few counts. Its specific antigen is unknown. No much larger clonotype is one base removed from it; base qualities were not supplied. Each donor gave one peripheral blood draw, averaging roughly 100 mL, which was collected into heparinised tubes. A BD FACSAria II was used to sort naive, central memory, regulatory and stem cell-like memory CD4+ T cells with a panel that included CD45RO, CCR7, CD25, CD127, CD95 and CD27. All sorted populations exceeded 98% purity. Right away, PBMCs were isolated by Lymphoprep density gradient centrifugation and were stained directly, with no culture step. Samples were stained and sorted in pairs, with one healthy donor and one patient per experiment, so that batch effects were minimized.

The sequence joins TRBV7-2 to TRBJ1-2; the D gene cannot be named for sure. The TCR sequence derives from a man aged 25-45 years with type 1 diabetes. Sequencing was carried out using central memory CD4+ T cells from blood. The sequenced DNA is TGTGCCAGCAGTCCCCTCTCGTTGGGCATCTATGGCTACACCTTC. It encodes CASSPLSLGIYGYTF. This CDR3, with the reference TRBV7-2 and TRBJ1-2 proteins standing in past its ends, gives the full variable domain GAGVSQSPSNKVTEKGKDVELRCDPISGHTALYWYRQSLGQGLEFLIYFQGNSAPDKSGLPSDRFSAERTGGSVSTLTIQRTQQEDSAVYLCASSPLSLGIYGYTFGSGTRLTVV.